This T cell receptor beta chain was sequenced in a study of blood T cell repertoires in COVID-19. Whole-study context: The United States, Italy and Spain provided the acute and convalescent COVID-19 samples. Nucleic acid was either cDNA or gDNA, and it came from T cells, B-cell-depleted T cells, or PBMCs.

Participants were aged about 18 to 89 years from about two dozen US areas. Original handling: Estimation of nucleated cell counts was performed using reference gene primer amplification. Profiled with immunoSEQ multiplex PCR; TCRdb holds only in-frame clones, not every one. V, J and clone size are those of that table, while D and trimming were read from the DNA. In the table there are about 230,000 clones, around 90% of which are singletons. The CDR3 has 15 amino acids. Germline V gene lookup returns CDR1 SNHLY and CDR2 FYNNEI. Trimming took 9 bases from V and 2 from J; bases not matched to a gene: 7.

Sample: PBMCs or T cells enriched from blood (not recorded which). This TCR was recovered from a man aged 25-45 years who had recovered from COVID-19. This chain connects TRBV2 to TRBJ1-4; 9 bases map to TRBD1. CDR3 loop: CASRDREATNEKLFF. CDR3 sequence (DNA): TGTGCCAGTCGGGACAGGGAGGCGACTAATGAAAAACTGTTTTTT.